Sequencing of this TCR beta chain was carried out in a study of early T cells in non-severe SARS-CoV-2 infection. Study-level background: Bulk RNA from unsorted whole blood was sequenced; chains were unpaired.

Of note for this clonotype: The junction differs from germline at one of its ends, possibly a read error.

Unique molecular identifiers (one per individual cDNA molecule) were attached. TCRdb passed the 5' RACE reads through MiXCR, listing each CDR3 protein once. The sample has approximately 70,000 distinct CDR3 sequences; 3.5% to 6% are singletons. The CDR3 spans 13 residues. Germline V gene data show CDR1 as SGHDT and CDR2 as YYEEEE. The specimen was whole blood, collected at baseline. This TCR derives from an adult who was a healthcare worker with PCR-confirmed SARS-CoV-2 infection or an uninfected control (not recorded which). The donor label of this sample is uncertain. The genes are TRBV5-6 and TRBJ2-3; D call uncertain. The CDR3 reads CAGSVDRTDTQYF. The CDR3 nucleotides read TGTGCCGGCAGCGTAGATCGCACAGATACGCAGTATTTT. The entire variable domain, with the rest obtained from reference TRBV5-6 and TRBJ2-3, is as follows: DAGVTQSPTHLIKTRGQQVTLRCSPKSGHDTVSWYQQALGQGPQFIFQYYEEEERQRGNFPDRFSGHQFPNYSSELNVNALLLGDSALYLCAGSVDRTDTQYFGPGTRLTVL.